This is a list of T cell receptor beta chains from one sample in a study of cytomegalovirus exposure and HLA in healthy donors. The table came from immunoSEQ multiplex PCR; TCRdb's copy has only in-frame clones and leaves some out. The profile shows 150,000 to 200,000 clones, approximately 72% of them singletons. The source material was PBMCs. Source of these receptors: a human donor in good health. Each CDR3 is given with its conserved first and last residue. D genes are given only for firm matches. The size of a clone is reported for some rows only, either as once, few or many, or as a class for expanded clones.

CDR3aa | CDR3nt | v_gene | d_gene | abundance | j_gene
CASSGEADTQYF | TGTGCCAGCAGTGGGGAGGCAGATACGCAGTATTTT | TRBV2 | - | - | TRBJ2-3
CASSESSSYEQYF | TGTGCCAGCAGTGAATCCAGCTCCTACGAGCAGTACTTC | TRBV2 | - | - | TRBJ2-7
CASSFTSGGANTGELFF | TGTGCCAGCAGCTTTACTAGCGGGGGGGCGAACACCGGGGAGCTGTTTTTT | TRBV11-2 | TRBD2 | - | TRBJ2-2
CASSPTGIGNSPLHF | TGTGCCAGCAGCCCGACAGGGATTGGCAATTCACCCCTCCACTTT | TRBV14 | TRBD1 | - | TRBJ1-6
CASSPRDSLLQPQHF | TGTGCCAGCAGCCCTCGGGACTCCCTCCTTCAGCCCCAGCATTTT | TRBV9 | - | once | TRBJ1-5
CASSPGTARSEAFF | TGCGCCAGCAGCCCAGGGACAGCCCGGTCTGAAGCTTTCTTT | TRBV5-1 | TRBD1 | few | TRBJ1-1
CSDVIAGGPKETQYF | TGCAGCGACGTGATAGCGGGGGGCCCGAAAGAGACCCAGTACTTC | TRBV29-1 | TRBD2 | once | TRBJ2-5
CASSGDRGRGYTF | TGTGCCAGCAGTGGGGACAGGGGTCGGGGCTACACCTTC | TRBV6-5 | TRBD1 | few | TRBJ1-2
CASSLGLLVGYTGELFF | TGCGCCAGCAGCTTGGGGTTGTTGGTGGGCTACACCGGGGAGCTGTTTTTT | TRBV5-1 | - | - | TRBJ2-2
CASSEARDSQQETQYF | TGTGCCAGCAGTGAAGCGCGGGACAGCCAACAAGAGACCCAGTACTTC | TRBV2 | - | - | TRBJ2-5
CASSPPGGTGELFF | TGTGCCAGCAGCCCACCAGGGGGCACCGGGGAGCTGTTTTTT | TRBV7-3 | TRBD1 | - | TRBJ2-2
CASSFRGNTEAFF | TGTGCCAGCAGCTTCAGGGGGAACACTGAAGCTTTCTTT | TRBV11-2 | - | - | TRBJ1-1
CASSGGDYEQYF | TGTGCCAGCAGCGGGGGGGATTACGAGCAGTACTTC | TRBV9 | - | - | TRBJ2-7
CASRQTGDTQYF | TGTGCCAGCAGACAAACAGGGGATACGCAGTATTTT | TRBV2 | - | - | TRBJ2-3
CASSIDRQSYEQYF | TGTGCCAGCAGCATAGACAGGCAATCCTACGAGCAGTACTTC | TRBV5-6 | - | - | TRBJ2-7
CAWTTTGIRYGYTF | TGTGCCTGGACCACGACAGGGATTCGCTATGGCTACACCTTC | TRBV30 | TRBD1 | - | TRBJ1-2
CATASGGSADTQYF | TGTGCCACGGCTAGCGGGGGGTCGGCAGATACGCAGTATTTT | TRBV7-8 | TRBD2 | - | TRBJ2-3
CASSWGQGRGETQYF | TGTGCCAGCAGTTGGGGACAGGGGAGGGGAGAGACCCAGTACTTC | TRBV27 | TRBD1 | - | TRBJ2-5
CASSPTAGGVYGYTF | TGTGCCAGCTCACCAACCGCAGGGGGCGTCTATGGCTACACCTTC | TRBV18 | TRBD1 | - | TRBJ1-2
CASSHSTVSNQPQHF | TGTGCCAGCAGCCACTCGACAGTTAGCAATCAGCCCCAGCATTTT | TRBV6-5 | - | few | TRBJ1-5
CASSSTIGKLNTEAFF | TGTGCCAGCAGTTCAACTATCGGAAAACTGAACACTGAAGCTTTCTTT | TRBV6-5 | - | - | TRBJ1-1
CASSRVSSLDTQYF | TGTGCCAGCAGTCGGGTATCCTCCCTAGATACGCAGTATTTT | TRBV2 | - | few | TRBJ2-3